This TCR beta chain was observed in a study of identical twins. Study-wide results and limits: There was an excess of low generation probability in the out-of-frame alpha sequences that twins shared. Models predicted too little out-of-frame TCR alpha sharing in monozygotic twins.

With regard to this clonotype: Its antigen remains unknown.

TCRdb re-called the 5' RACE reads with MiXCR, one entry per CDR3 protein. The table includes 1.5 million to 2 million distinct CDR3 sequences, roughly 35% detected once. Healthy Caucasians, and only they, were the donors. Losses at the gene ends were 5 bases for V and 5 bases for J; bases not matched to a gene: 8. Germline V gene data show CDR1 as DFQATT and CDR2 as SNEGSKA (reference sequence). This CDR3 has 13 residues. This TCR was recovered from a newborn girl in good health. Sequencing was performed on cord blood. The chain has TRBV20-1 and TRBJ2-7; 8 positions agree with TRBD2. CDR3 DNA sequence: TGCAGTGCTGGGAGCGGGAGCGAGAACGAGCAGTACTTC. It specifies CSAGSGSENEQYF.